This T cell receptor (beta chain) was captured by sequencing in a study of shared clonotypes between healthy human individuals. Study observations and caveats: A handful of donors had approximately 4.6% of their naive CD4 clonotypes in common.

Clones were read by immunoSEQ multiplex PCR, and TCRdb kept only the in-frame ones, dropping some. The sample lists millions of clones, approximately 94% seen once, with roughly 1% in the top ten. Terminally differentiated effector memory CD45RA+ cells were excluded by CCR7 positive selection of CD45RO-negative cells. Remarks on this clone: Its target is not known.

This clonotype was obtained from a man in his late teens or twenties in good health. Sequences were obtained from naive CD8+ T cells sorted from blood.

DNA of the CDR3: TGCGCCAGCAGCCAAGAGGTTGCAGGGGGAGGCCCAGGGACCCAGTACTTC. This codes for CASSQEVAGGGPGTQYF. V usage is TRBV4-3 and J usage is TRBJ2-5, with D maybe TRBD1 (7 bases). The V end was cut by 0 bases, the J end by 7 bases, with 21 bases between. In germline, CDR1 is LGHNA, CDR2 YSLEER. This CDR3 contains 17 residues.